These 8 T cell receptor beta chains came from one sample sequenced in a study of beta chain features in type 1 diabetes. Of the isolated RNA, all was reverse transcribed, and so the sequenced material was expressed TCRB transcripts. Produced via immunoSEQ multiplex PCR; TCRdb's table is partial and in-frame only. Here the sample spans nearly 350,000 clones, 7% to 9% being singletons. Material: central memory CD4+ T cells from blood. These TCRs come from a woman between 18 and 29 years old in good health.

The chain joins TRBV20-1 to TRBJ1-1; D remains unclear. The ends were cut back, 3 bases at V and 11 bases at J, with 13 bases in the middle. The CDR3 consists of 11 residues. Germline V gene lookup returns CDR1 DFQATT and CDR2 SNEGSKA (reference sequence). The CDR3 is CSASRVSGAFF. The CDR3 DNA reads TGCAGTGCTAGTAGGGTTTCGGGTGCTTTCTTT.

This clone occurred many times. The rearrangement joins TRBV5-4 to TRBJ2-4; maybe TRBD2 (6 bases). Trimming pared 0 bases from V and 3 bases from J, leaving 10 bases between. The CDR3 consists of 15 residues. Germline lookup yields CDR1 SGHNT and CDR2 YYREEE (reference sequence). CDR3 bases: TGTGCCAGCAGCTTGGCGGTTAGCGGCAAAAACATTCAGTACTTC. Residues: CASSLAVSGKNIQYF.

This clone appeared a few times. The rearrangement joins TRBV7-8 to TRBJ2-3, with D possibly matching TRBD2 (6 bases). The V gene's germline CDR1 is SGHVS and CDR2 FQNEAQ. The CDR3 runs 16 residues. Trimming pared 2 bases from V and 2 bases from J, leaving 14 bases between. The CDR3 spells CASSLRASANTDTQYF. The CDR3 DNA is TGTGCCAGCAGCTTACGGGCTAGCGCGAACACAGATACGCAGTATTTT.

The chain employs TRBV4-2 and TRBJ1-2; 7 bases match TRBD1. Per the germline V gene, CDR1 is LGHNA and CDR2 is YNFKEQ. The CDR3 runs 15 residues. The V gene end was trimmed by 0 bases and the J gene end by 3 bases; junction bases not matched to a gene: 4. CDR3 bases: TGTGCCAGCAGCCAAGATCAGGGGGGTGACTATGGCTACACCTTC. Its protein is CASSQDQGGDYGYTF.

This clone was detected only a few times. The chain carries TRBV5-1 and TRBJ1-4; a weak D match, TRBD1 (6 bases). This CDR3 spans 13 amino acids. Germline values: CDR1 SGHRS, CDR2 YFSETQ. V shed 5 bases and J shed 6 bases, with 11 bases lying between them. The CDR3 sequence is CASRKDSYEKLFF. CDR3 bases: TGCGCCAGCAGGAAGGACAGTTATGAAAAACTGTTTTTT.

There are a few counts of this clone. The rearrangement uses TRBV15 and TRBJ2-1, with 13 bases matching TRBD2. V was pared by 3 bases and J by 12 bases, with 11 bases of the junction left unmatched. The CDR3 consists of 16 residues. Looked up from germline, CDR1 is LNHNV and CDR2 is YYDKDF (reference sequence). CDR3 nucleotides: TGTGCCACCAGCAGCACCACTAGCGGGAGGGCTAGGGGGCAGTTCTTC. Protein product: CATSSTTSGRARGQFF.

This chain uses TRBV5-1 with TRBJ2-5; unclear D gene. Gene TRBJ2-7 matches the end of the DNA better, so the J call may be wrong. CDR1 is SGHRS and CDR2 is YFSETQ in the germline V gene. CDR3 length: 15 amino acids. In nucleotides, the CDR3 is TGCGCCAGCAGCTTTGACGGGTCGAGCTCCTACGAGCAGTACTTC. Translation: CASSFDGSSSYEQYF.

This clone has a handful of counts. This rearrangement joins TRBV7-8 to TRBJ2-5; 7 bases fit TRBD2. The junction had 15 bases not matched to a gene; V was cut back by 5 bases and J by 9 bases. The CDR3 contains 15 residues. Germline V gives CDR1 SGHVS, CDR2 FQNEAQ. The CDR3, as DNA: TGTGCCAGCAGCCCATCGGGGGGACGCGGTACGGCCCAGTACTTC. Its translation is CASSPSGGRGTAQYF. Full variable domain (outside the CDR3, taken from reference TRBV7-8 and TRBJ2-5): GAGVSQSPRYKVAKRGQDVALRCDPISGHVSLFWYQQALGQGPEFLTYFQNEAQLDKSGLPSDRFFAERPEGSVSTLKIQRTQQEDSAVYLCASSPSGGRGTAQYFGPGTRLLVL.